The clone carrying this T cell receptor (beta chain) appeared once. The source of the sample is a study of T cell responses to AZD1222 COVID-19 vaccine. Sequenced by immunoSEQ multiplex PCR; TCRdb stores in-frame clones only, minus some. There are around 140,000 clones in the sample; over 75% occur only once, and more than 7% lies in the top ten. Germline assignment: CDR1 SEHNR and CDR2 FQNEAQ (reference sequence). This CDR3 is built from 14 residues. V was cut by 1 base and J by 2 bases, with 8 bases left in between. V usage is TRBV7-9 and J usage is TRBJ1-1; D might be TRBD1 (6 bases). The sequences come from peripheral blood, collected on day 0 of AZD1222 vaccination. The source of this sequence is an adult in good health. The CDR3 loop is CASSLEGGNTEAFF. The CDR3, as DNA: TGTGCCAGCAGCTTAGAGGGGGGAAACACTGAAGCTTTCTTT.